These 30 T cell receptor beta chains were all obtained from the same sample, sequenced in a study of blood T cell repertoires in COVID-19. Assay: immunoSEQ multiplex PCR; the TCRdb copy retains only in-frame clones and omits some. Of fewer than 300,000 clones listed, approximately 90% are singletons. The sequencing input was PBMCs or T cells enriched from blood (not recorded which). The source is a woman between 35 and 50 years old with acute COVID-19.

The rearrangement links TRBV11-3 to TRBJ1-2; D is uncertain. The CDR3 extends over 13 amino acids. V shed 5 bases and J shed 10 bases, with 17 bases lying between them. The germline CDR1 and CDR2 sequences are SGHNT and YENEEA. CDR3 in amino acids: CASSLDSLISYTF. CDR3 DNA sequence: TGTGCCAGCAGCCTGGATAGCCTCATCTCCTACACCTTC.

The chain has TRBV28 and TRBJ1-5, with D possibly being TRBD1 (5 bases). The V gene lost 6 bases and the J gene lost 4 bases, with 16 bases spanning the gap. Germline CDR1 is MDHEN and CDR2 is SYDVKM. The CDR3 is 15 residues long. CDR3 sequence (DNA): TGTGCCAGCAGCCCCCGGCAGGGAATAAATCAGCCCCAGCATTTT. The encoded protein is CASSPRQGINQPQHF.

The gene calls are TRBV7-9 and TRBJ2-1; no clear D gene. CDR3 length equals 13 residues. Germline assignment: CDR1 SEHNR and CDR2 FQNEAQ (reference sequence). V was trimmed by 2 bases and J by 8 bases, leaving 10 bases between them. The CDR3 sequence: CASSLMSQDEQFF. For the CDR3, the DNA is TGTGCCAGCAGCTTAATGTCCCAGGATGAGCAGTTCTTC.

The genes are TRBV7-6 and TRBJ2-7; TRBD2 is a possible D gene (6 bases). There are 14 residues in the CDR3. V was shortened by 4 bases and J by 5 bases, with 15 bases between the two germline ends. CDR1 is SGHVS and CDR2 is FNYEAQ in the germline V gene. CDR3 region: CASSSYGSSDEQYF. Written as DNA, the CDR3 is TGTGCCAGCAGCTCCTACGGGAGTTCCGACGAGCAGTACTTC.

J is TRBJ1-1 and V is TRBV30; 7 nucleotides agree with TRBD1. CDR3 length: 12 residues. Germline V gene lookup returns CDR1 GTSNPN and CDR2 SVGIG (reference sequence). V lost 5 bases, J lost 6 bases, and 6 bases stayed unmatched. The chain's CDR3 is CAWQGGNPEAFF. The DNA of the CDR3 is TGTGCCTGGCAGGGGGGTAATCCTGAAGCTTTCTTT.

This clone came up many times. The chain combines TRBV21-1 with TRBJ2-2; the D call in the table, TRBD1, was not verified against the DNA. TRBV21-1 constitutes a pseudogene. The CDR3 runs to 13 residues. This CDR3 reads CATPNRYTGELFF. The DNA of the CDR3 is TGTGCCACCCCCAACAGGTACACCGGGGAGCTGTTTTTT.

The CDR3 nucleotides are TGTGCCAGCAGCCAAGAAGCAGGGGACTATAATGAGCAGTTCTTC. Encoded protein: CASSQEAGDYNEQFF. The V gene is TRBV4-2, the J gene TRBJ2-1, with a weak D call TRBD2 (7 bases). V was clipped by 0 bases and J by 7 bases, with 13 bases between them. The CDR3 loop spans 15 amino acids. CDR1 LGHNA and CDR2 YNFKEQ come from the germline V gene.

The genes are TRBV5-8 and TRBJ1-5; D gene unclear. The CDR3 covers 16 residues. From germline, CDR1 is SGHTS and CDR2 YDEGEE. V was trimmed by 0 bases and J by 0 bases, leaving 10 bases between them. This CDR3 reads CASSLASRYSNQPQHF. Written as DNA, the CDR3 is TGTGCCAGCAGCTTGGCGTCCCGTTATAGCAATCAGCCCCAGCATTTT.

This clone is a singleton in its sample. The chain has TRBV29-1 and TRBJ2-7, with 10 bases lining up with TRBD2. Losses at the gene ends were 4 bases for V and 1 base for J; bases not matched to a gene: 4. CDR1 and CDR2 from the germline V gene are SQVTM and ANQGSEA. CDR3 length: 14 residues. This chain's CDR3 is CSVVRTSGSYEQYF. In DNA form, the CDR3 reads TGCAGCGTTGTTCGGACTAGCGGTTCCTACGAGCAGTACTTC.

The V and J genes are TRBV18 and TRBJ1-5, with D unclear. The CDR3 contains 14 residues. Trimming removed 1 base at V and 1 base at J, with 5 bases between. From germline, CDR1 is KGHSH and CDR2 LQKENI. The CDR3 protein is CASSPRASNQPQHF. The CDR3 region has the DNA TGTGCCAGCTCACCACGGGCGAGCAATCAGCCCCAGCATTTT.

V and J are TRBV24-1 and TRBJ2-1, with TRBD2 as a possible D gene (5 bases). V was cut by 6 bases and J by 0 bases, with 14 bases left in between. This CDR3 is built from 16 residues. Germline V gene sequence: CDR1 KGHDR, CDR2 SFDVKD. The CDR3 spells CATSSGSQSSYNEQFF. The DNA for the CDR3 is TGTGCCACCAGTTCGGGGTCCCAAAGCTCCTACAATGAGCAGTTCTTC.

The chain couples TRBV6-5 to TRBJ1-2; D might be TRBD1 (5 bases). The CDR3 consists of 15 residues. V was shortened by 5 bases and J by 0 bases, with 13 bases between the two germline ends. Germline CDR1 is MNHEY and CDR2 is SVGAGI. The CDR3 sequence is CASSKQAAANYGYTF. Written as DNA, the CDR3 is TGTGCCAGCAGTAAACAGGCGGCCGCTAACTATGGCTACACCTTC.

The chain couples TRBV14 to TRBJ1-6, with no clear D. V was cut by 2 bases and J by 3 bases, with 5 bases left in between. The germline V gene encodes CDR1 SGHDN and CDR2 FVKESK. This CDR3 region has 14 residues. The CDR3, as DNA: TGTGCCAGCAGCCAAACTCTCTATAATTCACCCCTCCACTTT. Translation: CASSQTLYNSPLHF.

The V and J genes are TRBV6-2 or TRBV6-3 and TRBJ2-1, with D possibly being TRBD2 (5 bases). The germline V and J ends were trimmed by 6 bases and 4 bases, with 10 bases remaining between them. Germline V lookup: CDR1 MNHEY, CDR2 SVGEGT. The CDR3 extends over 13 amino acids. The CDR3 coding sequence is TGTGCCAGCAGCGCTGGACTTTACAATGAGCAGTTCTTC. Protein product: CASSAGLYNEQFF.

The chain recombines TRBV15 with TRBJ1-2; a possible D gene is TRBD1 (6 bases). The CDR3 runs 15 residues. Trimming shortened V by 0 bases and J by 4 bases, and 12 bases separated the two germline ends. Per germline, CDR1 LNHNV and CDR2 YYDKDF (reference sequence). The chain's CDR3 is CATSRDRAGVYGYTF. DNA of the CDR3: TGTGCCACCAGCAGAGATAGAGCAGGGGTCTATGGCTACACCTTC.

This clone was counted once. The V gene is TRBV6-5, the J gene TRBJ2-5, with TRBD1 identical over 7 bases. V dropped 2 bases and J dropped 5; count of bases not matched to a gene: 8. Per germline, CDR1 MNHEY and CDR2 SVGAGI. The CDR3 contains 15 residues. The CDR3 spells CASSYKQGSRETQYF. CDR3 DNA sequence: TGTGCCAGCAGTTACAAACAGGGGTCCCGCGAGACCCAGTACTTC.

This sequence joins TRBV28 and TRBJ1-1; TRBD1 aligns across 8 bases. The germline V gene encodes CDR1 MDHEN and CDR2 SYDVKM. J gave up 0 bases and V 5 bases, and 2 bases lay outside the gene matches. There are 14 residues in the CDR3. This chain's CDR3 is CASSTGQVNTEAFF. The DNA for the CDR3 is TGTGCCAGCAGTACGGGACAGGTGAACACTGAAGCTTTCTTT.

This sequence joins TRBV28 and TRBJ1-5; D is perhaps TRBD1 (6 bases). This CDR3 is 15 amino acids long. The germline gives CDR1 MDHEN, CDR2 SYDVKM. Trimming pared 2 bases from V and 6 bases from J, leaving 14 bases between. Here the CDR3 DNA reads TGTGCCAGCAGTTTAAGGGGGAGGGTGGGTCAGCCCCAGCATTTT. Translated, it gives CASSLRGRVGQPQHF.

The chain joins TRBV15 to TRBJ1-3; possibly TRBD1 for D (6 bases). The CDR3 is made up of 20 amino acids. Trimming pared 0 bases from V and 6 bases from J, leaving 27 bases between. CDR1 and CDR2 from the germline V gene are LNHNV and YYDKDF (reference sequence). CDR3 residues: CATSRERGGLSPTVLNTIYF. Written as DNA, the CDR3 is TGTGCCACCAGCAGAGAGAGAGGGGGTCTTTCCCCAACGGTACTAAACACCATATATTTT.

This clone was recorded only once. The rearrangement uses TRBV9 and TRBJ2-6; 9 bases match TRBD1. This CDR3 is built from 18 residues. Per the germline V gene, CDR1 is SGDLS and CDR2 is YYNGEE. With 4 bases clipped from V and 1 base from J, the junction kept 9 bases outside the gene matches. This CDR3 reads CASSPRTGDISGANVLTF. The DNA for the CDR3 is TGTGCCAGCAGCCCTCGGACAGGGGATATTTCTGGGGCCAACGTCCTGACTTTC.

The chain joins TRBV6-5 to TRBJ1-6, with TRBD1 matching over 7 bases. V lost 10 bases and J lost 5; bases outside the gene matches: 5. The CDR3 totals 13 residues. The germline CDR1 and CDR2 sequences are MNHEY and SVGAGI. This CDR3 reads CATSGQNNSPLHF. The CDR3, as DNA: TGTGCCACCTCGGGACAGAATAATTCACCCCTCCACTTT.

This chain links TRBV9 with TRBJ1-3, with D unresolved. Germline assignment: CDR1 SGDLS and CDR2 YYNGEE. CDR3 length: 16 amino acids. V was cut by 0 bases and J by 0 bases, with 10 bases left in between. CDR3 sequence reads: CASSVASGISGNTIYF. In nucleotides, the CDR3 is TGTGCCAGCAGCGTAGCTTCGGGGATCTCTGGAAACACCATATATTTT.

The chain employs TRBV5-4 and TRBJ2-7, with TRBD2 matching over 10 bases. V was clipped by 0 bases and J by 4 bases; unmatched bases: 7. Germline V lookup: CDR1 SGHNT, CDR2 YYREEE (reference sequence). There are 16 residues in the CDR3. CDR3 residues: CASSLGLAGVSYEQYF. DNA of the CDR3: TGTGCCAGCAGCTTGGGGCTAGCGGGAGTCTCGTACGAGCAGTACTTC.

The V call is TRBV28, the J call TRBJ1-2; perhaps TRBD1 as D (6 bases). CDR1 MDHEN and CDR2 SYDVKM come from the germline V gene. The CDR3 is 12 amino acids. V was trimmed by 4 bases and J by 8 bases, leaving 11 bases between them. The CDR3: CASSYRVGGYTF. The CDR3 bases are TGTGCCAGCAGTTACAGGGTCGGAGGCTACACCTTC.

The count of this clone is one. The chain recombines TRBV7-2 with TRBJ2-3; 7 nucleotides agree with TRBD2. The ends lost 2 bases at V and 3 bases at J; junction bases unmatched: 8. This CDR3 has 16 amino acids. CDR1 SGHTA and CDR2 FQGNSA come from the germline V gene. The CDR3 DNA is TGTGCCAGCAGCTTAAAGGGGCGGGAGCGAACAGATACGCAGTATTTT. Protein product: CASSLKGRERTDTQYF.

The genes are TRBV11-2 and TRBJ2-3, with 7 bases identical to TRBD2. CDR1 is SGHAT, CDR2 FQNNGV, per germline. J was trimmed by 7 bases and V by 1 base; bases with no gene match: 8. This CDR3 contains 15 residues. CDR3 sequence reads: CASSLGPSTSNTQYF. CDR3 nucleotides: TGTGCCAGCAGCTTAGGTCCCTCGACTAGCAATACGCAGTATTTT.

The V and J genes are TRBV5-1 and TRBJ1-3, with TRBD1 matching over 7 bases. The V segment lost 1 base and the J segment 3 bases; nucleotides outside the gene matches: 7. The CDR3 is 16 amino acids. CDR1 is SGHRS, CDR2 YFSETQ, per germline. CDR3: CASSLRTGPGGNTIYF. In DNA, the CDR3 is TGCGCCAGCAGCTTGCGGACAGGCCCTGGTGGAAACACCATATATTTT.

The rearrangement links TRBV18 to TRBJ2-3; 12 bases fit TRBD2. The V segment lost 3 bases and the J segment 2 bases; nucleotides outside the gene matches: 3. Germline V gives CDR1 KGHSH, CDR2 LQKENI. The CDR3 consists of 16 residues. The CDR3 region is CASSPWTSGATDTQYF. The CDR3 region has the DNA TGTGCCAGCTCACCTTGGACTAGCGGGGCCACAGATACGCAGTATTTT.

The V gene is TRBV19, the J gene TRBJ1-5, with 8 nucleotides matching TRBD1. The germline V gene has CDR1 LNHDA and CDR2 SQIVND (reference sequence). This CDR3 region has 18 residues. Losses at the gene ends were 5 bases for V and 2 bases for J; bases not matched to a gene: 14. The CDR3 DNA follows: TGTGCCAGTAGTTCGTGGACAGGGTCGAATCATGGCAATCAGCCCCAGCATTTT. As protein: CASSSWTGSNHGNQPQHF.

This chain joins TRBV19 and TRBJ2-6; 9 nucleotides align to TRBD1. Germline CDR1 reads LNHDA; CDR2 reads SQIVND (reference sequence). CDR3 length: 17 amino acids. V dropped 6 bases and J dropped 0; count of bases not matched to a gene: 6. The CDR3 DNA reads TGTGCCAGTAGCGACAGGGGGGTAAGCTCTGGGGCCAACGTCCTGACTTTC. Its translation: CASSDRGVSSGANVLTF.